The rows below give T cell receptor beta chains drawn from one sample of a study of Graves' ophthalmopathy and Graves' hyperthyroidism. TCRdb passed the multiplex PCR reads through MiXCR, listing each CDR3 protein once. Here the sample spans almost 750,000 distinct CDR3 sequences, 40% being singletons. The specimen was peripheral blood. These receptors came from an adult man with Graves' ophthalmopathy. The CDR3 runs from the conserved cysteine through the conserved F or W. A D gene is named only where the DNA matches it firmly. Where a row states a size, it is once, few, many or the class of an expanded clone; other rows omit it.

>.|many|TRBV20-1|TRBJ2-5
TGCAGTGCTAGTGGCGGGAATGAGACCCAGTACTTC
CSASGGNETQYF
>TRBD1|.|TRBV5-1|TRBJ1-6
TGCGCCAGCAGCGCAGGACAGGGGCAGGATTCACCCCTCCACTTT
CASSAGQGQDSPLHF
>TRBD1|.|TRBV29-1|TRBJ1-3
TGCAGCGTTGACCCGACAGGGGCTGGAAACACCATATATTTT
CSVDPTGAGNTIYF
>.|.|TRBV25-1|TRBJ1-1
TGTGCCAGCAGTGAATTGGGGACGAACACTGAAGCTTTCTTT
CASSELGTNTEAFF
>TRBD1|many|TRBV11-2|TRBJ2-7
TGTGCCAGCAGCCTCCTGGGACAGAGGTACGAGCAGTACTTC
CASSLLGQRYEQYF
>TRBD1|few|TRBV10-3|TRBJ2-2
TGTGCCAGCAGGGGGACAGGGATGGTGAACACCGGGGAGCTGTTTTTT
CASRGTGMVNTGELFF
>TRBD1|.|TRBV2|TRBJ2-7
TGTGCCAGCAGTTTGGACAGGGCATACTTAGTTTCCGACTACGAGCAGTACTTC
CASSLDRAYLVSDYEQYF
>.|many|TRBV7-6|TRBJ2-5
TGTGCCAGCAGCTTAGTGTTTTCCTCAAAAGAGACCCAGTACTTC
CASSLVFSSKETQYF
>.|many|TRBV7-2|TRBJ1-2
TGTGCCAGCAGCCCCGCGCCCAACTATGGCTACACCTTC
CASSPAPNYGYTF
>TRBD1|.|TRBV3-1|TRBJ2-7
TGTGCCAGCAGCCAAGTTCCAGGGGGCTACGAGCAGTACTTC
CASSQVPGGYEQYF
>.|.|TRBV29-1|TRBJ1-1
TGCAGCCAAGTGACGAACACTGAAGCTTTCTTT
CSQVTNTEAFF
>.|many|TRBV10-1|TRBJ1-5
TGCGCCAGCAGGGACACCGGGACACATATTAGCAATCAGCCCCAGCATTTT
CASRDTGTHISNQPQHF
>TRBD1|.|TRBV7-9|TRBJ2-7
TGTGCCAGCAGCTTTGAGGGGGCTACCTACGAGCAGTACTTC
CASSFEGATYEQYF
>.|many|TRBV25-1|TRBJ2-2
TGTGCCAGCAGTCTTCGCAGCACCGGGGAGCTGTTTTTT
CASSLRSTGELFF
>.|once|TRBV7-6|TRBJ2-5
TGTGCCAGCAGCTTAAGCCCCTTGCAGGGGCAAGAGACCCAGTACTTC
CASSLSPLQGQETQYF
>TRBD1|.|TRBV10-3|TRBJ1-1
TGTGCCATCAGTCGACCTGGACAGGGGAACACTGAAGCTTTCTTT
CAISRPGQGNTEAFF
>.|.|TRBV2|TRBJ1-3
TGTGCCAGCAGTGAGGGGATCGCTGGAAACACCATATATTTT
CASSEGIAGNTIYF
>.|many|TRBV15|TRBJ2-2
TGTGCCACCAGCAGAGATCGGTCAGGGGGGCGCACCGGGGAGCTGTTTTTT
CATSRDRSGGRTGELFF
>TRBD1|.|TRBV24-1|TRBJ1-5
TGTGCCACCAGTAGCTCGACAGGGGGTGCGCAGCCCCAGCATTTT
CATSSSTGGAQPQHF
>TRBD1|many|TRBV10-2|TRBJ1-2
TGTGCCAGCAGGACCGGGCAGGGGGATCGTGGCTACACCTTC
CASRTGQGDRGYTF
>.|.|TRBV2|TRBJ2-5
TGTGCCAGCAGCGCGCCGGGACAACTACAAGAGACCCAGTACTTC
CASSAPGQLQETQYF
>.|many|TRBV25-1|TRBJ1-5
TGTGCCAGCAGTGGACGTAGCAATCAGCCCCAGCATTTT
CASSGRSNQPQHF
>TRBD1|many|TRBV7-9|TRBJ1-2
TGTGCCAGCAGCTTGGACAGGTCAAACTATGGCTACACCTTC
CASSLDRSNYGYTF
>.|.|TRBV11-1|TRBJ1-4
TGTGCCAGCAGCCCCAACCGGAACACTAATGAAAAACTGTTTTTT
CASSPNRNTNEKLFF
>.|many|TRBV20-1|TRBJ1-1
TGCAGTGCTAGCCCAGGAGCTGAAGCTTTCTTT
CSASPGAEAFF
>.|few|TRBV25-1|TRBJ2-2
TGTGCCAGTAGTGATAGTTACCGTGCGAACACCGGGGAGCTGTTTTTT
CASSDSYRANTGELFF
>.|many|TRBV5-1|TRBJ2-5
TGCGCCAGCAGTTTTGTGCGCCAAGAGACCCAGTACTTC
CASSFVRQETQYF
>TRBD1|many|TRBV6-6|TRBJ1-5
TGTGCCAGCAGTTGGACAGGGTCAGGTCAGCCCCAGCATTTT
CASSWTGSGQPQHF
>.|few|TRBV19|TRBJ2-7
TGTGCCAGTAGTATAACCACCCTGGGGGGCGCCTTCTACGAGCAGTACTTC
CASSITTLGGAFYEQYF
>.|few|TRBV7-2|TRBJ2-5
TGTGCCAGCAGCACCAGGGAGACCAGAGAGACCCAGTACTTC
CASSTRETRETQYF
>.|few|TRBV9|TRBJ2-7
TGTGCCAGCAGCCCCTTGGGCACCAACTACGAGCAGTACTTC
CASSPLGTNYEQYF
>.|few|TRBV6-5|TRBJ1-6
TGTGCCAGCAGTTACTTGTCCAGTGGTTTGGATTCACCCCTCCACTTT
CASSYLSSGLDSPLHF
>TRBD1|.|TRBV29-1|TRBJ2-7
TGCAGCCAACCACGGGACAGGGCCTACGAGCAGTACTTC
CSQPRDRAYEQYF
>.|.|TRBV7-9|TRBJ2-5
TGTGCCAGCAGGCCGACTAGTCAAGAGACCCAGTACTTC
CASRPTSQETQYF
>.|many|TRBV2|TRBJ2-7
TGTGCCAGCAGAGACAGTCAGTGGGAGCAGTACTTC
CASRDSQWEQYF
>.|.|TRBV6-6|TRBJ1-6
TGTGCCAGCAGTGAAGGCTTCTCACCCCTCCACTTT
CASSEGFSPLHF
>.|many|TRBV7-9|TRBJ1-4
TGTGCCAGCAGGGACGGCGGCAATGAAAAACTGTTTTTT
CASRDGGNEKLFF
>.|few|TRBV7-9|TRBJ1-2
TGTGCCAGCAGCTTAGTGGACAGTCTGAGGGGCTACACCTTC
CASSLVDSLRGYTF